The 25 T cell receptor beta chains given below trace back to one sample, sequenced in a study of blood T cell repertoires in COVID-19. TCRdb keeps only in-frame clones here, not all; method: immunoSEQ multiplex PCR. Of 110,000 or so clones in the sample, about 85% were seen once. The sequenced material came from peripheral blood. These receptors were taken from a woman aged 55-69 years with COVID-19, enrolled during active disease.

The CDR3 coding sequence is TGTGCCTATCACACTGGAAACACCATATATTTT. As protein: CAYHTGNTIYF. The chain recombines TRBV30 with TRBJ1-3; D not certain. V was cut by 7 bases and J by 2 bases, with 6 bases left in between. The CDR3 has 11 amino acids. Germline values: CDR1 GTSNPN, CDR2 SVGIG (reference sequence). Full variable domain (rest looked up from reference TRBV30 and TRBJ1-3): SQTIHQWPATLVQPVGSPLSLECTVEGTSNPNLYWYRQAAGRGLQLLFYSVGIGQISSEVPQNLSASRPQDRQFILSSKKLLLSDSGFYLCAYHTGNTIYFGEGSWLTVV.

This rearrangement joins TRBV2 to TRBJ1-3; D gene uncertain. Looked up from germline, CDR1 is SNHLY and CDR2 is FYNNEI. The CDR3 covers 16 residues. Trimming left V 2 bases short and J 6 bases short, with 17 bases between. The DNA of the CDR3 is TGTGCCAGCAGTGAATTGTTGGCAGGCGCCTTAAACACCATATATTTT. It codes for CASSELLAGALNTIYF.

The chain couples TRBV2 to TRBJ2-3; 10 positions match TRBD2. The CDR3 extends over 17 amino acids. J gave up 4 bases and V 0 bases, and 7 bases lay outside the gene matches. Germline V lookup: CDR1 SNHLY, CDR2 FYNNEI. The CDR3, as DNA: TGTGCCAGCAGTGAAGCGAAAGCGGGGGGGCGGGCAGATACGCAGTATTTT. Translation gives CASSEAKAGGRADTQYF.

J is TRBJ2-1 and V is TRBV19; 8 nucleotides align to TRBD1. J lost 1 base, V lost 5 bases, and 10 bases had no gene match. CDR1 LNHDA and CDR2 SQIVND come from the germline V gene (reference sequence). The CDR3 has 17 residues. The CDR3 loop is CASSGRQGKSSYNEQFF. The CDR3, as DNA: TGTGCCAGTAGTGGGAGACAGGGGAAGAGTTCCTACAATGAGCAGTTCTTC. The full variable domain, with the rest looked up from reference TRBV19 and TRBJ2-1, is DGGITQSPKYLFRKEGQNVTLSCEQNLNHDAMYWYRQDPGQGLRLIYYSQIVNDFQKGDIAEGYSVSREKKESFPLTVTSAQKNPTAFYLCASSGRQGKSSYNEQFFGPGTRLTVL.

This CDR3 reads CASSYPYRGEDTEAFF. In DNA form, the CDR3 reads TGTGCCAGCAGTTACCCGTACAGGGGGGAGGACACTGAAGCTTTCTTT. The chain uses TRBV6-6 and TRBJ1-1; 8 positions match TRBD1. V shed 2 bases and J 3 bases; nucleotides not matched to a gene: 8. Germline V gene sequence: CDR1 MNHNY, CDR2 SVGAGI (reference sequence). The CDR3 is 16 amino acids.

The chain uses TRBV7-9 and TRBJ1-2, with TRBD1 identical over 9 bases. Germline CDR1 SEHNR, CDR2 FQNEAQ (reference sequence). CDR3 length equals 14 residues. V dropped 4 bases and J dropped 5; count of bases not matched to a gene: 5. CDR3 protein: CASSSTGGDYGYTF. CDR3 nucleotides: TGTGCCAGCAGCTCGACAGGGGGTGATTATGGCTACACCTTC. The full variable domain, in which reference TRBV7-9 and TRBJ1-2 provide the parts outside the CDR3, is DTGVSQNPRHKITKRGQNVTFRCDPISEHNRLYWYRQTLGQGPEFLTYFQNEAQLEKSRLLSDRFSAERPKGSFSTLEIQRTEQGDSAMYLCASSSTGGDYGYTFGSGTRLTVV.

The V call is TRBV6-6, the J call TRBJ1-4; no clear D. Looked up from germline, CDR1 is MNHNY and CDR2 is SVGAGI (reference sequence). CDR3 length equals 12 residues. Trimming removed 0 bases from V and 8 bases from J, with 4 bases in between. CDR3 nucleotide sequence: TGTGCCAGCAGTTACTCGAGGGAAAAACTGTTTTTT. The encoded protein is CASSYSREKLFF.

The chain recombines TRBV15 with TRBJ2-4; possibly TRBD1 for D (6 bases). The CDR3 has 16 residues. Trimming left V 5 bases short and J 7 bases short, with 21 bases between. Germline CDR1 and CDR2: LNHNV and YYDKDF (reference sequence). The CDR3 spells CATSGMSAGTSNIQYF. CDR3 sequence (DNA): TGTGCCACCAGCGGCATGAGCGCCGGGACAAGTAACATTCAGTACTTC.

This clone was counted a few times. This rearrangement joins TRBV28 to TRBJ1-1; D remains unclear. Germline V lookup: CDR1 MDHEN, CDR2 SYDVKM. V lost 3 bases to trimming and J lost 1 base, with 3 bases between them. The CDR3 runs 12 residues. CDR3 in DNA: TGTGCCAGCAGTTTCAGGAACACTGAAGCTTTCTTT. It is translated as CASSFRNTEAFF.

The chain couples TRBV23-1 to TRBJ2-3; D perhaps matches TRBD2 (5 bases). TRBV23-1 is an ORF; its function is uncertain. Trimming cost V 0 bases and J 6 bases, with 13 bases left between them. The CDR3 runs 15 residues. In DNA form, the CDR3 reads TGCGCCAGCAGTCAATCGAGGCCTCCGGGGGATACGCAGTATTTT. Amino acid sequence: CASSQSRPPGDTQYF.

J is TRBJ1-2 and V is TRBV6-1, with 9 bases aligning to TRBD1. Trimming cost V 3 bases and J 7 bases; bases outside gene matches: 6. Germline CDR1 is MNHNS and CDR2 is SASEGT. The CDR3 has 14 residues. Written as DNA, the CDR3 is TGTGCCAGCAGTGATGGGGACAGGGATCCTGGCTACACCTTC. This translates into CASSDGDRDPGYTF.

V and J are TRBV9 and TRBJ2-1; 8 bases align to TRBD2. The CDR3 loop spans 15 amino acids. The germline CDR1 and CDR2 sequences are SGDLS and YYNGEE. Trimming cost V 4 bases and J 7 bases; bases outside gene matches: 10. The CDR3 here is CASSSPGGPRNEQFF. DNA of the CDR3: TGTGCCAGCAGCTCTCCGGGGGGGCCTAGGAATGAGCAGTTCTTC.

This clone was observed a few times. V is TRBV12-5 and J is TRBJ1-3; tentatively, D is TRBD1 (5 bases). V lost 1 base, J lost 0 bases, and 7 bases lay in between. Germline V gives CDR1 LGHNT, CDR2 FRNRAP. The CDR3 totals 15 residues. CDR3 residues: CASGLDRFSGNTIYF. CDR3 DNA: TGTGCTAGTGGTTTGGACAGGTTCTCTGGAAACACCATATATTTT.

The rearrangement uses TRBV7-8 and TRBJ2-7, with TRBD1 matching over 7 bases. Germline V gene sequence: CDR1 SGHVS, CDR2 FQNEAQ. Trimming cost V 5 bases and J 1 base; bases outside gene matches: 5. CDR3 size: 14 residues. The DNA for the CDR3 is TGTGCCAGCAGCATGGACAGGTCTTCCTACGAGCAGTACTTC. The encoded protein is CASSMDRSSYEQYF.

V and J are TRBV13 and TRBJ1-2; perhaps TRBD1 as D (6 bases). Trimming shortened V by 2 bases and J by 4 bases, and 11 bases separated the two germline ends. Germline values: CDR1 PRHDT, CDR2 FYEKMQ (reference sequence). The CDR3 spans 14 residues. The CDR3 sequence is CASSLTGFSYGYTF. Written as DNA, the CDR3 is TGTGCCAGCAGCTTAACAGGGTTTAGCTATGGCTACACCTTC.

This sequence joins TRBV11-3 and TRBJ2-2; 7 bases are a match to TRBD1. Germline-derived CDR1 and CDR2 are SGHNT and YENEEA. The CDR3 extends over 15 amino acids. Trimming at V came to 5 bases and at J to 0 bases, leaving 3 bases not matched to a gene. The CDR3 DNA follows: TGTGCCAGCAGCCGACAGGGCGCGAACACCGGGGAGCTGTTTTTT. Translation gives CASSRQGANTGELFF. Full variable domain (missing parts from reference TRBV11-3 and TRBJ2-2): EAGVVQSPRYKIIEKKQPVAFWCNPISGHNTLYWYLQNLGQGPELLIRYENEEAVDDSQLPKDRFSAERLKGVDSTLKIQPAELGDSAVYLCASSRQGANTGELFFGEGSRLTVL.

The chain uses TRBV27 and TRBJ1-4, with no clear D. The length of the CDR3 is 15 residues. The V end was cut by 4 bases, the J end by 0 bases, with 9 bases between. The germline V gene encodes CDR1 MNHEY and CDR2 SMNVEV (reference sequence). The CDR3 region has the DNA TGTGCCAGCAGTTATTCCTTTGCAACTAATGAAAAACTGTTTTTT. This encodes CASSYSFATNEKLFF.

This clone was recorded a few times. The genes are TRBV10-3 and TRBJ2-7; 7 positions match TRBD1. V dropped 6 bases and J dropped 4; count of bases not matched to a gene: 15. Germline V CDR1 and CDR2: ENHRY, SYGVKD. The CDR3 is made up of 16 amino acids. CDR3 sequence: CAIRRTGTVSNYEQYF. The CDR3 coding sequence is TGTGCCATCAGGCGTACCGGGACAGTGAGTAATTACGAGCAGTACTTC.

This rearrangement joins TRBV20-1 to TRBJ1-2, with D tentatively TRBD1 (5 bases). Deletions cut 3 bases from V and 6 bases from J, with 20 bases between. The CDR3 is made up of 15 amino acids. CDR1 is DFQATT and CDR2 is SNEGSKA in the germline V gene (reference sequence). As DNA, the CDR3 is TGCAGTGCTAGTGAGTCAGGGAATTATCTGGATGGCTACACCTTC. This sequence encodes CSASESGNYLDGYTF.

V and J are TRBV2 and TRBJ1-6; no firm D call. CDR1 and CDR2 (germline): SNHLY, FYNNEI. The V end lost 6 bases, the J end lost 7 bases, and 16 bases lay between the germline ends. The CDR3 loop spans 15 amino acids. CDR3 region: CASRDRKAGNSPLHF. In DNA, the CDR3 is TGTGCCAGCAGGGACCGAAAAGCGGGAAATTCACCCCTCCACTTT.

This clone was detected a few times. The rearrangement uses TRBV12-3 or TRBV12-4 and TRBJ1-1; D uncertain. V lost 3 bases and J 0 bases, leaving 5 bases between the germline ends. This CDR3 has 13 residues. The DNA of the CDR3 is TGTGCCAGCAGTTTGGAGGTGAACACTGAAGCTTTCTTT. It yields the protein CASSLEVNTEAFF.

The chain recombines TRBV5-1 with TRBJ2-1; 11 bases map to TRBD2. Looked up from germline, CDR1 is SGHRS and CDR2 is YFSETQ. The V and J ends lost 4 bases and 4 bases, in that order; junction bases with no gene match: 7. CDR3 length equals 16 residues. In DNA, the CDR3 is TGCGCCAGCAGCCCAACCCTAGCGGGGGGATACAATGAGCAGTTCTTC. This encodes CASSPTLAGGYNEQFF. The complete variable domain, with remaining parts taken from reference TRBV5-1 and TRBJ2-1, reads KAGVTQTPRYLIKTRGQQVTLSCSPISGHRSVSWYQQTPGQGLQFLFEYFSETQRNKGNFPGRFSGRQFSNSRSEMNVSTLELGDSALYLCASSPTLAGGYNEQFFGPGTRLTVL.

The chain employs TRBV25-1 and TRBJ2-2; tentatively, D is TRBD1 (6 bases). From germline, CDR1 is MGHDK and CDR2 SYGVNS. Trimming cost V 2 bases and J 1 base, with 14 bases left between them. There are 17 residues in the CDR3. DNA of the CDR3: TGTGCCAGCAGTGAAATGGGGGACACGCTGAACACCGGGGAGCTGTTTTTT. Its protein product is CASSEMGDTLNTGELFF.

The chain is built from TRBV10-3 and TRBJ1-2; TRBD1 aligns across 9 bases. Trimming removed 6 bases from V and 0 bases from J; junction bases left unmatched: 5. The CDR3 sequence is 15 residues long. Germline V CDR1 and CDR2: ENHRY, SYGVKD. This CDR3 is CAISQGDRANYGYTF. The DNA of the CDR3 is TGTGCCATCAGCCAAGGGGACAGGGCTAACTATGGCTACACCTTC.

The rearrangement links TRBV14 to TRBJ2-1; D might be TRBD1 (6 bases). The CDR3 consists of 12 residues. Germline CDR1 is SGHDN and CDR2 is FVKESK. Deletions cut 4 bases from V and 8 bases from J, with 9 bases between. CDR3 sequence reads: CASSLQGDEQFF. The CDR3 DNA reads as TGTGCCAGCAGCCTACAGGGCGATGAGCAGTTCTTC.